In this sample, the clone carrying this T cell receptor beta chain turned up many times. Its antigen remains unknown. One entry per CDR3 protein results from TCRdb running MiXCR on the reads. The table has some 940,000 distinct CDR3 sequences, around 32% seen once. This sample is part of a study of T cell repertoires in cytomegalovirus infection. For the study at large: HLA-C-restricted CMV epitopes, recently identified, and well-studied HLA-B-restricted ones were used by the study. Public TCR beta signature analysis indicated the presence of both CMV infection and matching HLA type.

Findings and limits, study-wide: Predominance within the ex vivo response was attributable to HLA-C-restricted CMV-specific TCR beta clonotypes.

The germline V and J ends were trimmed by 2 bases and 10 bases, with 15 bases remaining between them. CDR3 length: 14 residues. V gene TRBV12-3 or TRBV12-4 combines with J gene TRBJ2-1; D is possibly TRBD1 (6 bases). This sample comprised cultured CD8+ T cells from PBMCs, obtained from culture after CMV antigen stimulation. The TCR sequence derives from a human donor in good health (CMV status not recorded). Some clones in this sample may be carry-over from other donors' samples. The CDR3 region has the DNA TGTGCCAGCAGTTTAATGGAAGGGGGTCTCGAGCAGTTCTTC. Its protein is CASSLMEGGLEQFF.